These 14 T cell receptor beta chains originate from one sample sequenced in a study of blood T cells in healthy people across ages (dated by TCRdb to between 2015 and 2017). Library preparation was by 5' RACE. Instrument used: Illumina HiSeq 2500. The second PCR ran for about 7 to 11 cycles and used a J-beta primer mix along with a sample-barcoded 5' primer. TCRdb cleaned the public reads at Q25 with fastp, built clones with MiXCR and kept in-frame beta chains. Rows are unified per CDR3 protein, each entry keeping the most common DNA and genes. A total of hundreds of thousands of distinct CDR3 sequences appear in this sample, 20% to 25% of them only once. 3.5% to 4% of the sample comes from the top ten. Input material: blood. Receptors were obtained from a man in his sixties or seventies in good health.

This chain uses TRBV6-5 with TRBJ2-5, with TRBD2 matching 9 bases. Near its end, the DNA agrees better with TRBJ2-1, so the J call may be wrong. The CDR3 is made up of 15 amino acids. Germline V gene sequence: CDR1 MNHEY, CDR2 SVGAGI. The CDR3 DNA follows: TGTGCCAGCAGTCACCCCGGGACTAGCAGGATTGAGCAGTTCTTC. Protein: CASSHPGTSRIEQFF.

The chain is built from TRBV24-1 and TRBJ2-5; D remains unclear. Germline assignment: CDR1 KGHDR and CDR2 SFDVKD. Between the trimmed V and J ends, which lost 4 bases and 1 base, there was a span of 12 bases. This CDR3 region has 15 residues. For the CDR3, the DNA is TGTGCCACCAGTGACCCCGGACGGCCCCAAGAGACCCAGTACTTC. It specifies CATSDPGRPQETQYF.

CDR3 bases: TGTGCCAGCAGTCGACAGGAGACCAATGAGCAGTTCTTC. Translating gives CASSRQETNEQFF. The chain joins TRBV6-5 to TRBJ2-5, with D perhaps matching TRBD1 (6 bases). Matching the DNA end better, TRBJ2-1 makes the J call doubtful. The CDR3 is 13 amino acids. Germline CDR1 and CDR2: MNHEY and SVGAGI.

The V and J genes are TRBV20-1 and TRBJ2-7, with 7 bases aligning to TRBD2. Germline lookup yields CDR1 DFQATT and CDR2 SNEGSKA (reference sequence). The CDR3 runs 15 residues. V gave up 0 bases and J gave up 5 bases; unmatched junction bases: 10. CDR3 loop: CSARDAGGSPHEQYF. The DNA for the CDR3 is TGCAGTGCTAGAGATGCGGGCGGGAGTCCCCACGAGCAGTACTTC.

The CDR3 coding sequence is TGTGCCAGCAGTCCCCCGGGACTAGCGGATAAGAAGCAGTTCTTC. Translating gives CASSPPGLADKKQFF. The chain employs TRBV12-3 or TRBV12-4 and TRBJ2-1; 11 bases are a match to TRBD2. This CDR3 contains 15 residues. The V and J ends lost 5 bases and 11 bases, in that order; junction bases with no gene match: 11.

As regards this clonotype: The junction does not match germline at one end; this may be a read error. The rearrangement links TRBV6-1 to TRBJ2-5; D remains unclear. The J call could be wrong; TRBJ2-7 is a better fit for the DNA end. From germline, CDR1 is MNHNS and CDR2 SASEGT. This CDR3 comprises 13 residues. CDR3 sequence: CACSEQRTAEQYF. In DNA, the CDR3 is TGTGCCTGCAGTGAACAGCGCACCGCCGAGCAGTACTTC.

This chain joins TRBV14 and TRBJ2-2; possibly TRBD1 for D (5 bases). This CDR3 contains 13 residues. CDR1 and CDR2 from the germline V gene are SGHDN and FVKESK. V lost 6 bases to trimming and J lost 4 bases, with 9 bases between them. In DNA, the CDR3 is TGTGCCAGCAGGAATGGGGCCACCGGGGAGCTGTTTTTT. Amino acids: CASRNGATGELFF.

The gene calls are TRBV6-6 and TRBJ2-7; 13 nucleotides match TRBD2. The germline V gene has CDR1 MNHNY and CDR2 SVGAGI (reference sequence). The CDR3 is 15 residues long. Trimming cost V 0 bases and J 6 bases; bases outside gene matches: 2. CDR3 DNA: TGTGCCAGCAGTTACTCAACTAGCGGGAGGGTCGAGCAGTACTTC. Translation: CASSYSTSGRVEQYF.

The V gene is TRBV19, the J gene TRBJ1-2; D call uncertain. Germline CDR1 LNHDA, CDR2 SQIVND (reference sequence). The CDR3 has 13 amino acids. Trimming cost V 7 bases and J 2 bases, with 11 bases left between them. The CDR3 loop is CASTILGNYGYTF. The CDR3 nucleotides are TGTGCCAGTACCATCCTTGGGAACTATGGCTACACCTTC.

The chain uses TRBV20-1 and TRBJ2-2, with TRBD2 identical over 10 bases. The germline V gene has CDR1 DFQATT and CDR2 SNEGSKA (reference sequence). The CDR3 length is 15 residues. J lost 5 bases, V lost 3 bases, and 6 bases had no gene match. The CDR3: CSARPSGRGTGELFF. In DNA form, the CDR3 reads TGCAGTGCTAGGCCTAGCGGGAGAGGGACCGGGGAGCTGTTTTTT.

This clonotype was recorded a few times. The chain employs TRBV4-3 and TRBJ2-7; possibly TRBD1 for D (5 bases). Germline values: CDR1 LGHNA, CDR2 YSLEER. V gave up 5 bases and J gave up 6 bases, with 14 bases separating them. This CDR3 contains 13 residues. The CDR3 sequence is CASSLSDSLEQYF. In DNA, the CDR3 is TGCGCCAGCAGCTTAAGTGACAGCCTCGAGCAGTACTTC.

The table lists this clonotype with many counts. The chain is built from TRBV6-2 or TRBV6-3 and TRBJ2-7, with 8 bases lining up with TRBD1. Germline trimming cut 6 bases from V and 4 bases from J; bases unmatched to any gene: 8. The CDR3 has 14 amino acids. Germline assignment: CDR1 MNHEY and CDR2 SVGEGT. Here the CDR3 reads CASRETGAVYEQYF. In DNA, the CDR3 is TGTGCCAGCAGGGAGACAGGGGCCGTTTACGAGCAGTACTTC.

This clonotype came up a few times. The chain recombines TRBV10-3 with TRBJ2-5; D perhaps matches TRBD2 (5 bases). TRBJ2-1 explains the end of the DNA better; the J call may be wrong. This CDR3 contains 16 residues. Per the germline V gene, CDR1 is ENHRY and CDR2 is SYGVKD. The CDR3: CAISESGAGGNHEQFF. The CDR3 DNA reads TGTGCCATCAGTGAGTCGGGTGCGGGCGGTAACCATGAGCAGTTCTTC.

Of note for this clonotype: At one end, the junction sequence differs from germline, possibly due to a read error. The chain couples TRBV29-1 to TRBJ2-7; the match to TRBD2 covers 7 bases. The germline CDR1 and CDR2 sequences are SQVTM and ANQGSEA. This CDR3 is 16 amino acids long. CDR3: CSVEDLMREIDYERYF. CDR3 DNA: TGCAGCGTTGAAGACCTAATGCGGGAGATAGACTACGAGCGGTACTTC.